Below are 14 T cell receptor beta chains sequenced from a single sample in a study of cytomegalovirus exposure and HLA in healthy donors. PCR involved 60 Vbeta and 13 Jbeta primers. The assay was immunoSEQ multiplex PCR, and TCRdb's table has in-frame clones only and misses some. This sample yields more than 140,000 clones, of which about 75% are seen a single time; 3.3% belongs to the top ten. The sequenced sample consisted of PBMCs. The source of these receptors is a man aged 40-55 years in good health and CMV-seronegative.

V and J are TRBV28 and TRBJ1-2; TRBD1 matches at 9 bases. The CDR3 extends over 14 amino acids. After removal of 4 bases from V and 7 bases from J, the junction contained 7 bases not matched to a gene. Germline lookup yields CDR1 MDHEN and CDR2 SYDVKM. CDR3 loop: CASSSGTGLRGYTF. CDR3 DNA sequence: TGTGCCAGCAGTTCCGGGACAGGGTTGCGTGGCTACACCTTC.

The chain joins TRBV27 to TRBJ1-4; D is ambiguous. The germline V gene has CDR1 MNHEY and CDR2 SMNVEV (reference sequence). Trimming pared 5 bases from V and 3 bases from J, leaving 10 bases between. There are 14 residues in the CDR3. As DNA, the CDR3 is TGTGCCAGCAGTCGACACCTGTCTAATGAAAAACTGTTTTTT. This sequence encodes CASSRHLSNEKLFF.

The chain has TRBV5-5 and TRBJ2-5; possibly TRBD2 for D (5 bases). Trimming left V 5 bases short and J 2 bases short, with 19 bases between. The CDR3 extends over 16 amino acids. Germline V gene lookup returns CDR1 SGHKS and CDR2 YYEKEE (reference sequence). The chain's CDR3 is CASSSKLDGKQETQYF. For the CDR3, the DNA is TGTGCCAGCAGTTCAAAACTAGACGGAAAACAAGAGACCCAGTACTTC.

The rearrangement uses TRBV5-1 and TRBJ1-2; TRBD1 aligns across 10 bases. V lost 2 bases and J lost 6; bases outside the gene matches: 10. This CDR3 comprises 16 residues. The germline gives CDR1 SGHRS, CDR2 YFSETQ. DNA for the CDR3: TGCGCCAGCAGCTTCAGGATAGACAGGGGGCCGGATGGCTACACCTTC. It specifies CASSFRIDRGPDGYTF.

This sequence joins TRBV5-1 and TRBJ2-5; 8 nucleotides line up with TRBD2. The CDR3 totals 15 residues. Germline V gene data show CDR1 as SGHRS and CDR2 as YFSETQ. V trimming: 6 bases; J trimming: 4 bases; junction bases outside the gene matches: 11. CDR3 sequence (DNA): TGCGCCAGCACATCTATGGCGGGGGGATCAGAGACCCAGTACTTC. Translation: CASTSMAGGSETQYF.

The count of this clone is one. The DNA of the CDR3 is TGTGCCATCAGTTCACAGGAAGATACGCAGTATTTT. It codes for CAISSQEDTQYF. The rearrangement joins TRBV10-3 to TRBJ2-3; TRBD1 might be the D (5 bases). The CDR3 runs 12 residues. In germline, CDR1 is ENHRY, CDR2 SYGVKD. The V end lost 5 bases, the J end lost 5 bases, and 8 bases lay between the germline ends.

The rearrangement joins TRBV30 to TRBJ2-1; a possible D gene is TRBD2 (6 bases). CDR1 is GTSNPN, CDR2 SVGIG, per germline (reference sequence). V lost 5 bases and J lost 4, with 30 bases in between. The CDR3 is 19 amino acids. The CDR3 here is CAWDAKYMRVGEEYNEQFF. CDR3 sequence (DNA): TGTGCCTGGGATGCTAAGTATATGCGCGTAGGGGAGGAATACAATGAGCAGTTCTTC.

CDR3 bases: TGCGCCAGCAGACGAGCGAACCGGGACAGGGGACCTTACGAGCAGTACTTC. This encodes CASRRANRDRGPYEQYF. This sequence joins TRBV5-1 and TRBJ2-7; 10 bases line up with TRBD1. The germline V gene encodes CDR1 SGHRS and CDR2 YFSETQ. Losses at the gene ends were 5 bases for V and 4 bases for J; bases not matched to a gene: 15. This CDR3 region has 17 residues.

The rearrangement links TRBV9 to TRBJ2-3; D unresolved. The CDR3 length is 15 residues. Trimming removed 1 base at V and 5 bases at J, with 14 bases between. CDR1 and CDR2 (germline): SGDLS, YYNGEE. The CDR3 is CASSVQVHPQDTQYF. DNA for the CDR3: TGTGCCAGCAGCGTACAGGTCCACCCGCAAGATACGCAGTATTTT. Using reference TRBV9 and TRBJ2-3 for the parts outside the CDR3, the full variable domain is DSGVTQTPKHLITATGQRVTLRCSPRSGDLSVYWYQQSLDQGLQFLIQYYNGEERAKGNILERFSAQQFPDLHSELNLSSLELGDSALYFCASSVQVHPQDTQYFGPGTRLTVL.

The V gene is TRBV25-1, the J gene TRBJ1-1; no clear D gene. The CDR3 spans 16 residues. Between the trimmed V and J ends, which lost 2 bases and 4 bases, there was a span of 17 bases. Per the germline V gene, CDR1 is MGHDK and CDR2 is SYGVNS. The CDR3: CASSEPSFDKATEAFF. The CDR3 bases are TGTGCCAGCAGTGAACCCTCCTTCGACAAAGCCACTGAAGCTTTCTTT.

The rearrangement uses TRBV11-2 and TRBJ2-7; 7 positions match TRBD1. Germline assignment: CDR1 SGHAT and CDR2 FQNNGV. With V trimmed by 2 bases and J by 2 bases, 3 bases remained unmatched. This CDR3 has 14 amino acids. The CDR3 DNA reads TGTGCCAGCAGCTTATGGGACAGCACCTACGAGCAGTACTTC. Its translation: CASSLWDSTYEQYF. Full variable domain (remainder filled in from reference TRBV11-2 and TRBJ2-7): EAGVAQSPRYKIIEKRQSVAFWCNPISGHATLYWYQQILGQGPKLLIQFQNNGVVDDSQLPKDRFSAERLKGVDSTLKIQPAKLEDSAVYLCASSLWDSTYEQYFGPGTRLTVT.

The chain combines TRBV5-1 with TRBJ2-2, with D unresolved. Germline CDR1 and CDR2: SGHRS and YFSETQ. The CDR3 is made up of 14 amino acids. V was shortened by 0 bases and J by 3 bases, with 6 bases between the two germline ends. The CDR3 loop reads CASSLESYTGELFF. The CDR3 DNA sequence: TGCGCCAGCAGCTTGGAATCGTACACCGGGGAGCTGTTTTTT.

The chain has TRBV7-9 and TRBJ1-1; D is possibly TRBD1 (5 bases). The V gene's germline CDR1 is SEHNR and CDR2 FQNEAQ (reference sequence). Trimming removed 5 bases from V and 1 base from J, with 8 bases in between. This CDR3 has 13 residues. The CDR3 sequence is CASSPQANTEAFF. In DNA, the CDR3 is TGTGCCAGCAGCCCACAGGCGAACACTGAAGCTTTCTTT.

This sequence joins TRBV27 and TRBJ2-7, with TRBD1 matching 7 bases. The CDR3 is 13 amino acids. With 10 bases clipped from V and 1 base from J, the junction kept 7 bases outside the gene matches. Germline CDR1 and CDR2: MNHEY and SMNVEV (reference sequence). The CDR3 loop reads CATRTGPSYEQYF. The DNA for the CDR3 is TGTGCCACCAGGACAGGTCCTTCCTACGAGCAGTACTTC.